This TCR beta chain was observed in a study of blood T cell repertoires in COVID-19. Study in general: The United States, Italy and Spain supplied acute and convalescent COVID-19 samples. In each case, the material was cDNA or gDNA derived from T cells, B-cell-depleted T cells, or PBMCs.

Clones were sequenced by immunoSEQ multiplex PCR, and TCRdb holds only the in-frame ones, with some missing. The repertoire holds over 150,000 clones, with about nine tenths as singletons. All enrollees were roughly 18 to 100 years old and from some 24 US areas. The sample consisted of PBMCs or T cells enriched from blood (not recorded which). The receptor was derived from a woman in her late teens or twenties who had recovered from COVID-19.

The CDR3 sequence: CASSLLQGGNTEAFF. The CDR3 nucleotides are TGTGCCAGCAGTCTACTACAGGGGGGAAACACTGAAGCTTTCTTT. The V and J genes are TRBV28 and TRBJ1-1; 8 nucleotides agree with TRBD1. Germline CDR1 is MDHEN and CDR2 is SYDVKM. The CDR3 covers 15 residues. The trim removed 5 bases at V and 2 bases at J, leaving 7 bases unmatched.